Shown below are 6 T cell receptor beta chains from a single sample sequenced in a study of blood T cells in healthy people across ages (dated by TCRdb to 2014 to 2015). Library method: 5' RACE. These reads were obtained on an Illumina HiSeq 2500. A second PCR of 7 to 11 cycles was run with a J-beta primer mix and a sample-barcoded 5' primer. The raw public data were reprocessed by TCRdb itself: fastp quality trimming at Q25, MiXCR clonotype calling, in-frame beta chains only. Rows are combined by CDR3 protein, so each entry shows the most common genes and DNA. The sample table shows 800,000 to 950,000 distinct CDR3 sequences, and about 44% are seen once. The top ten constitute roughly an eighth of the sample. The sequencing sample was made of blood. The receptors come from a man aged 30 to 39 in good health.

A few counts support this clonotype. V and J are TRBV4-3 and TRBJ1-4; D gene uncertain. The CDR3 spans 16 residues. Germline loops: CDR1 LGHNA, CDR2 YSLEER. V lost 0 bases, J lost 7 bases, and 15 bases lay in between. CDR3 sequence (DNA): TGCGCCAGCAGCCAAGATCGGGCAGCAGCAACTGAAAAACTGTTTTTT. Translation gives CASSQDRAAATEKLFF.

The chain employs TRBV20-1 and TRBJ2-3; 9 bases line up with TRBD2. CDR1 is DFQATT and CDR2 is SNEGSKA in the germline V gene (reference sequence). This CDR3 has 14 amino acids. The ends lost 7 bases at V and 2 bases at J; junction bases unmatched: 7. The CDR3 spells CSGVGLANTDTQYF. CDR3 bases: TGCAGTGGGGTGGGACTAGCCAACACAGATACGCAGTATTTT.

This clonotype was detected a few times. The chain links TRBV25-1 to TRBJ1-1; unclear D gene. Between the trimmed V and J ends, which lost 3 bases and 4 bases, there was a span of 9 bases. The CDR3 is made up of 13 amino acids. Germline loops: CDR1 MGHDK, CDR2 SYGVNS. The CDR3: CASSEGGLTEAFF. The CDR3 region has the DNA TGTGCCAGCAGTGAGGGAGGGCTCACTGAAGCTTTCTTT.

This clonotype occurred a few times. The J gene is TRBJ2-1, the V gene TRBV6-5, with D unclear. Germline values: CDR1 MNHEY, CDR2 SVGAGI. The length of the CDR3 is 16 residues. V lost 0 bases and J lost 0, with 9 bases in between. The CDR3 DNA reads TGTGCCAGCAGTTACTCGGCCCTGAGCTCCTACAATGAGCAGTTCTTC. Protein sequence: CASSYSALSSYNEQFF.

This clonotype showed up just once. The chain recombines TRBV7-9 with TRBJ1-1; a possible D gene is TRBD1 (5 bases). Trimming pared 4 bases from V and 4 bases from J, leaving 16 bases between. Germline V CDR1 and CDR2: SEHNR, FQNEAQ (reference sequence). The length of the CDR3 is 15 residues. The CDR3 DNA reads TGTGCCAGCAGCTCCCAAAACTGGGGGAGCACTGAAGCTTTCTTT. Translation gives CASSSQNWGSTEAFF.

This clonotype appeared many times. This chain uses TRBV6-4 with TRBJ1-1, with a possible D match to TRBD1 (5 bases). V lost 2 bases, J lost 2 bases, and 6 bases lay in between. Germline CDR1 reads MRHNA; CDR2 reads SNTAGT. This CDR3 has 13 residues. The DNA of the CDR3 is TGTGCCAGCAGTGACCGGGACAACACTGAAGCTTTCTTT. Protein sequence: CASSDRDNTEAFF.